The present TCR beta chain was sequenced within a study of blood T cell repertoires in COVID-19. A single count supports this clone. This table comes from immunoSEQ multiplex PCR, and its TCRdb copy is limited to in-frame clones, with some not included. The sample has about 52,000 clones, around 81% seen once. Unmatched junction bases numbered 5, after V lost 3 bases and J lost 4 bases. This CDR3 has 16 residues. From germline, CDR1 is LGHDT and CDR2 YNNKEL (reference sequence). The V and J genes are TRBV3-1 (or the pseudogene TRBV3-2) and TRBJ2-3, with TRBD2 matching over 12 bases. The sample consisted of peripheral blood. This TCR came from a woman older than 75 with COVID-19, enrolled during active disease. CDR3 bases: TGTGCCAGCAGCCAGACTAGCGGGAGAGTTTCAGATACGCAGTATTTT. Translation: CASSQTSGRVSDTQYF.